These 30 T cell receptor beta chains came from one sample sequenced in a study of cytomegalovirus exposure and HLA in healthy donors. Researchers ran the PCR with 60 Vbeta and 13 Jbeta primers. Sequencing used immunoSEQ multiplex PCR; TCRdb keeps in-frame clones, though not all of them. Altogether 150,000 to 200,000 clones are present, about 80% being singletons, with the ten largest covering under 4.5%. Sequencing was performed on PBMCs. The receptors were sampled from a woman between 25 and 40 years old in good health and CMV-seropositive.

The rearrangement links TRBV5-1 to TRBJ1-1; no reliable D call. Germline V lookup: CDR1 SGHRS, CDR2 YFSETQ. Trimming removed 5 bases at V and 4 bases at J, with 12 bases between. CDR3 length equals 13 residues. The CDR3 region is CASRGPGSTEAFF. The CDR3, as DNA: TGCGCCAGCAGAGGCCCGGGGAGCACTGAAGCTTTCTTT.

This chain joins TRBV4-1 and TRBJ1-5, with TRBD1 matching over 7 bases. With V trimmed by 3 bases and J by 7 bases, 6 bases remained unmatched. Germline V gives CDR1 MGHRA, CDR2 YSYEKL. CDR3 length: 14 residues. The CDR3: CASSQPGQKQPQHF. The CDR3 DNA is TGCGCCAGCAGCCAGCCGGGACAGAAACAGCCCCAGCATTTT.

The V gene is TRBV9, the J gene TRBJ2-1; 15 nucleotides line up with TRBD2. The germline gives CDR1 SGDLS, CDR2 YYNGEE. The J segment lost 9 bases and the V segment lost 0 bases, leaving 4 bases of the junction unmatched. This CDR3 region has 16 residues. CDR3 nucleotides: TGTGCCAGCAGCGTAGGGGGACTAGCGGGAGGCGCTGAGCAGTTCTTC. As protein: CASSVGGLAGGAEQFF.

This clone appeared a few times. The V gene is TRBV2, the J gene TRBJ1-2, with D possibly matching TRBD1 (6 bases). This CDR3 has 14 amino acids. Germline V gene lookup returns CDR1 SNHLY and CDR2 FYNNEI. Trimming cost V 7 bases and J 2 bases, with 14 bases left between them. The CDR3 loop reads CASTSGRGNYGYTF. The CDR3 DNA reads TGTGCCAGCACCTCGGGCAGGGGAAACTATGGCTACACCTTC.

The chain employs TRBV7-2 and TRBJ1-5; 8 bases fit TRBD1. V lost 4 bases, J lost 0 bases, and 8 bases stayed unmatched. Germline V gene sequence: CDR1 SGHTA, CDR2 FQGNSA. The length of the CDR3 is 17 residues. The chain's CDR3 is CASSSTDRADSNQPQHF. The CDR3 DNA reads as TGTGCCAGCAGCTCCACGGACAGGGCGGATAGCAATCAGCCCCAGCATTTT.

V is TRBV2 and J is TRBJ1-2, with D possibly matching TRBD1 (5 bases). The germline gives CDR1 SNHLY, CDR2 FYNNEI. Trimming cost V 4 bases and J 2 bases, with 8 bases left between them. The CDR3 has 13 residues. The CDR3 reads CASSVQENYGYTF. CDR3 nucleotides: TGTGCCAGCAGTGTACAGGAGAACTATGGCTACACCTTC.

This rearrangement joins TRBV12-5 to TRBJ2-1, with a tentative D call TRBD1 (6 bases). Between the trimmed V and J ends, which lost 1 base and 3 bases, there was a span of 7 bases. Per the germline V gene, CDR1 is LGHNT and CDR2 is FRNRAP. The CDR3 runs 14 residues. CDR3 protein: CASGLGTVYNEQFF. Written as DNA, the CDR3 is TGTGCTAGTGGTTTGGGGACAGTCTACAATGAGCAGTTCTTC.

V usage is TRBV5-8 and J usage is TRBJ1-6, with a weak D call TRBD1 (6 bases). With 0 bases removed from V and 4 bases from J, the gap between germline ends came to 8 bases. Germline V gene data show CDR1 as SGHTS and CDR2 as YDEGEE. There are 15 residues in the CDR3. The CDR3 bases are TGTGCCAGCAGCTTGGGCACAGGGTATAATTCACCCCTCCACTTT. It translates to CASSLGTGYNSPLHF.

There are a few counts of this clone. The chain employs TRBV6-1 and TRBJ2-7; 7 bases fit TRBD2. In germline, CDR1 is MNHNS, CDR2 SASEGT. The CDR3 is 13 residues long. J lost 2 bases, V lost 8 bases, and 6 bases had no gene match. The CDR3 is CASRGRGTYEQYF. CDR3 bases: TGTGCCAGCCGCGGGCGGGGGACCTACGAGCAGTACTTC.

The chain employs TRBV5-1 and TRBJ1-4; D remains unclear. CDR1 is SGHRS, CDR2 YFSETQ, per germline. The CDR3 runs 19 residues. Trimming removed 0 bases at V and 8 bases at J, with 26 bases between. The CDR3 loop is CASSLGQVFDPLVGEKLFF. In DNA form, the CDR3 reads TGCGCCAGCAGCTTGGGCCAGGTCTTCGACCCCTTGGTCGGCGAAAAACTGTTTTTT.

The rearrangement links TRBV12-1 to TRBJ2-7; TRBD1, the D gene given by the table, was not confirmed from the DNA. TRBV12-1 is shown as a pseudogene. This CDR3 has 14 residues. The CDR3 is CASSFDRGPYEQYF. The CDR3 bases are TGTGCCAGCAGCTTCGACAGGGGGCCCTACGAGCAGTACTTC.

The V call is TRBV5-1, the J call TRBJ2-2, with TRBD2 matching 14 bases. V gave up 4 bases and J gave up 3 bases; unmatched junction bases: 5. The CDR3 loop spans 17 amino acids. Germline assignment: CDR1 SGHRS and CDR2 YFSETQ. CDR3 region: CASSPKGLAGDTGELFF. Written as DNA, the CDR3 is TGCGCCAGCAGCCCGAAGGGACTAGCGGGGGACACCGGGGAGCTGTTTTTT.

This chain connects TRBV5-1 to TRBJ2-1; 7 bases are shared with TRBD2. Germline CDR1 SGHRS, CDR2 YFSETQ. The CDR3 spans 20 residues. The V gene end was trimmed by 4 bases and the J gene end by 1 base; junction bases not matched to a gene: 20. The CDR3 DNA reads as TGCGCCAGCAGCCCGCAAGCTCTAAAAGCCCTAGCGGCGTCCTACAATGAGCAGTTCTTC. Translating gives CASSPQALKALAASYNEQFF.

This chain links TRBV5-4 with TRBJ2-3, with D perhaps TRBD2 (7 bases). Trimming left V 7 bases short and J 1 base short, with 16 bases between. The CDR3 length is 15 residues. Germline loops: CDR1 SGHNT, CDR2 YYREEE (reference sequence). The CDR3 DNA reads TGTGCCAGCCTTCTCAGGGGAGGGGGCACAGATACGCAGTATTTT. Translated, it gives CASLLRGGGTDTQYF. Using reference TRBV5-4 and TRBJ2-3 for the parts outside the CDR3, the full variable domain is ETGVTQSPTHLIKTRGQQVTLRCSSQSGHNTVSWYQQALGQGPQFIFQYYREEENGRGNFPPRFSGLQFPNYSSELNVNALELDDSALYLCASLLRGGGTDTQYFGPGTRLTVL.

Here the CDR3 reads CASSLAAGNTEAFF. In DNA, the CDR3 is TGTGCCAGCAGCTTAGCGGCAGGGAATACTGAAGCTTTCTTT. V and J are TRBV7-2 and TRBJ1-1, with D possibly matching TRBD1 (5 bases). V was pared by 0 bases and J by 5 bases, with 10 bases between. CDR1 SGHTA and CDR2 FQGNSA come from the germline V gene. CDR3 length: 14 amino acids.

CDR3 coding DNA: TGTGCCAGCAGCTTAGAGGTACCGGGACTAGCGGGAGGGAACACCGGGGAGCTGTTTTTT. It translates to CASSLEVPGLAGGNTGELFF. This rearrangement joins TRBV11-2 to TRBJ2-2; 15 nucleotides align to TRBD2. From germline, CDR1 is SGHAT and CDR2 FQNNGV. J lost 1 base, V lost 0 bases, and 6 bases had no gene match. This CDR3 spans 20 amino acids. The variable domain in full, completed from reference TRBV11-2 and TRBJ2-2, reads EAGVAQSPRYKIIEKRQSVAFWCNPISGHATLYWYQQILGQGPKLLIQFQNNGVVDDSQLPKDRFSAERLKGVDSTLKIQPAKLEDSAVYLCASSLEVPGLAGGNTGELFFGEGSRLTVL.

This clone was observed a handful of times. The genes are TRBV6-4 and TRBJ2-1; TRBD1 might be the D (5 bases). In germline, CDR1 is MRHNA, CDR2 SNTAGT. This CDR3 spans 16 amino acids. With 0 bases removed from V and 3 bases from J, the gap between germline ends came to 12 bases. DNA of the CDR3: TGTGCCAGCAGTGACTCAAGCAGGGTTGACTACAATGAGCAGTTCTTC. It yields the protein CASSDSSRVDYNEQFF.

The chain links TRBV5-1 to TRBJ1-2; D gene uncertain. Trimming left V 0 bases short and J 5 bases short, with 11 bases between. Germline CDR1 is SGHRS and CDR2 is YFSETQ. The CDR3 sequence is 14 residues long. CDR3 region: CASSLDSGRYGYTF. The CDR3 DNA follows: TGCGCCAGCAGCTTGGACTCGGGAAGATATGGCTACACCTTC.

The V and J genes are TRBV7-9 and TRBJ2-1; TRBD1 matches 7 bases. V was pared by 4 bases and J by 4 bases, with 7 bases of the junction left unmatched. There are 15 residues in the CDR3. Germline CDR1 and CDR2: SEHNR and FQNEAQ (reference sequence). CDR3 region: CASSSNGTVYNEQFF. As DNA, the CDR3 is TGTGCCAGCAGCTCGAACGGGACAGTGTACAATGAGCAGTTCTTC.

This sequence joins TRBV9 and TRBJ1-1; D possibly corresponds to TRBD1 (5 bases). Per germline, CDR1 SGDLS and CDR2 YYNGEE. Trimming left V 4 bases short and J 5 bases short, with 15 bases between. This CDR3 has 14 amino acids. The CDR3 nucleotides read TGTGCCAGCAGCCGGGACCCCCGGGGGACTGAAGCTTTCTTT. Protein sequence: CASSRDPRGTEAFF.

This sequence joins TRBV14 and TRBJ1-1, with TRBD1 as a possible D gene (5 bases). The ends were cut back, 3 bases at V and 2 bases at J, with 10 bases in the middle. This CDR3 is built from 14 residues. Germline values: CDR1 SGHDN, CDR2 FVKESK. The CDR3, as DNA: TGTGCCAGCAGCCAGGGACTCATCAACACTGAAGCTTTCTTT. As protein: CASSQGLINTEAFF.

The chain uses TRBV27 and TRBJ2-3; D perhaps matches TRBD2 (7 bases). The germline gives CDR1 MNHEY, CDR2 SMNVEV (reference sequence). V lost 3 bases and J lost 6, with 13 bases in between. CDR3 size: 14 residues. The CDR3 sequence: CASSFGGARDTQYF. The DNA of the CDR3 is TGTGCCAGCAGTTTTGGGGGGGCCAGGGATACGCAGTATTTT.

The chain is built from TRBV4-3 and TRBJ1-2; D is undetermined. Between the trimmed V and J ends, which lost 0 bases and 5 bases, there was a span of 10 bases. The CDR3 runs to 14 residues. CDR1 LGHNA and CDR2 YSLEER come from the germline V gene. CDR3 DNA sequence: TGCGCCAGCAGCCAAGAAGGAGCGGGGTATGGCTACACCTTC. It codes for CASSQEGAGYGYTF.

The genes are TRBV5-1 and TRBJ1-6; D not resolved. Per germline, CDR1 SGHRS and CDR2 YFSETQ. The CDR3 is 14 amino acids. The V and J ends lost 0 bases and 5 bases respectively, with 6 bases between them. The CDR3 loop is CASSLDGDNSPLHF. The CDR3 coding sequence is TGCGCCAGCAGCTTGGACGGAGATAATTCACCCCTCCACTTT.

The chain uses TRBV6-5 and TRBJ2-1, with 9 bases lining up with TRBD1. The J segment lost 5 bases and the V segment lost 6 bases, leaving 5 bases of the junction unmatched. The CDR3 totals 14 residues. CDR1 and CDR2 from the germline V gene are MNHEY and SVGAGI. The CDR3 region has the DNA TGTGCCAGCAGGCCGGGACAGGGTAACAATGAGCAGTTCTTC. Protein: CASRPGQGNNEQFF.

The chain employs TRBV7-2 and TRBJ1-1; no clear D. V was cut by 5 bases and J by 4 bases, with 17 bases left in between. Germline CDR1 SGHTA, CDR2 FQGNSA. The length of the CDR3 is 15 residues. In DNA, the CDR3 is TGTGCCAGCAGCCCCTTTATACTGGTATCCACTGAAGCTTTCTTT. As protein: CASSPFILVSTEAFF.

The rearrangement joins TRBV11-2 to TRBJ2-7, with TRBD1 matching 9 bases. The CDR3 consists of 15 residues. J was trimmed by 6 bases and V by 1 base; bases with no gene match: 7. Germline CDR1 reads SGHAT; CDR2 reads FQNNGV. CDR3 DNA sequence: TGTGCCAGCAGCTTAGTGGGGGACAGGGTCTCCGAGCAGTACTTC. Translating gives CASSLVGDRVSEQYF. The whole variable domain, remainder taken from reference TRBV11-2 and TRBJ2-7, is EAGVAQSPRYKIIEKRQSVAFWCNPISGHATLYWYQQILGQGPKLLIQFQNNGVVDDSQLPKDRFSAERLKGVDSTLKIQPAKLEDSAVYLCASSLVGDRVSEQYFGPGTRLTVT.

The V gene is TRBV18, the J gene TRBJ2-5, with D unresolved. In germline, CDR1 is KGHSH, CDR2 LQKENI. The CDR3 is 19 amino acids. V lost 3 bases to trimming and J lost 4 bases, with 27 bases between them. The CDR3 DNA reads as TGTGCCAGCTCACCTAACTCCCCGCGAAACCCATTAAAAAGAGAGACCCAGTACTTC. It yields the protein CASSPNSPRNPLKRETQYF.

Regarding this clone: At one end, the junction sequence differs from germline, possibly due to a read error. The CDR3 here is CASSFTSSNEQFF. The CDR3 DNA reads as TGTGCCAGCAGCTTTACTTCCTCCAATGAGCAGTTCTTC. This rearrangement joins TRBV7-8 to TRBJ2-1; D gene uncertain. The CDR3 is 13 amino acids. Germline values: CDR1 SGHVS, CDR2 FQNEAQ. The variable domain in full, completed from reference TRBV7-8 and TRBJ2-1, reads GAGVSQSPRYKVAKRGQDVALRCDPISGHVSLFWYQQALGQGPEFLTYFQNEAQLDKSGLPSDRFFAERPEGSVSTLKIQRTQQEDSAVYLCASSFTSSNEQFFGPGTRLTVL.

The count of this clone is one. This chain connects TRBV19 to TRBJ1-2; 7 bases map to TRBD1. Trimming cost V 5 bases and J 6 bases; bases outside gene matches: 6. Germline V gene sequence: CDR1 LNHDA, CDR2 SQIVND (reference sequence). CDR3 length equals 13 residues. DNA of the CDR3: TGTGCCAGTAGTGTTGACAGGGTGGATGGCTACACCTTC. Its protein is CASSVDRVDGYTF.